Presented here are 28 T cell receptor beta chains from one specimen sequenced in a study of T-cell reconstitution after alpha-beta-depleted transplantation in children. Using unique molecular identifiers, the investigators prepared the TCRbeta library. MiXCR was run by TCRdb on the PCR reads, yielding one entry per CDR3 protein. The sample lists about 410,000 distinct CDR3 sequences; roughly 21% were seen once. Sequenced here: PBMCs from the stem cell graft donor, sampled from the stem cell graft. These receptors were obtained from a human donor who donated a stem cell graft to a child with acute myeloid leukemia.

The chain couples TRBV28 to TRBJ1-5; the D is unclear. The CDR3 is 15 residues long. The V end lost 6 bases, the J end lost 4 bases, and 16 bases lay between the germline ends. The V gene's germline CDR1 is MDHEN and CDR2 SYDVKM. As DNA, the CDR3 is TGTGCCAGCAGCCTCCGGCCATATGGGAATCAGCCCCAGCATTTT. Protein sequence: CASSLRPYGNQPQHF.

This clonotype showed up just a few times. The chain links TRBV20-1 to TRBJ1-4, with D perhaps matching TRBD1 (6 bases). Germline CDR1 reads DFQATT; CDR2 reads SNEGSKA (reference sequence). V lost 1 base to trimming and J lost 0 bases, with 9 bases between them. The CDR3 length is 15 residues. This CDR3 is CSARAGGATNEKLFF. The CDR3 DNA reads TGCAGTGCTAGAGCGGGGGGCGCAACTAATGAAAAACTGTTTTTT.

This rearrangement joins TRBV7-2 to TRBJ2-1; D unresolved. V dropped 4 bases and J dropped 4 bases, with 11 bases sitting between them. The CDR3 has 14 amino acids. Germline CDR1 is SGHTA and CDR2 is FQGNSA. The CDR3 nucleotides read TGTGCCAGCAGCTCCAGACTCTCGTACAATGAGCAGTTCTTC. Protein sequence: CASSSRLSYNEQFF.

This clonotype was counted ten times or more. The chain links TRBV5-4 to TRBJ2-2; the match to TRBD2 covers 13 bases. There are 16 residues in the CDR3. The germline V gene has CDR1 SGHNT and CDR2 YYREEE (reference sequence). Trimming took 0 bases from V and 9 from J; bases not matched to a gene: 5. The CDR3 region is CASSLAGLAGVRELFF. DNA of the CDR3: TGTGCCAGCAGCTTGGCCGGACTAGCGGGAGTCCGGGAGCTGTTTTTT.

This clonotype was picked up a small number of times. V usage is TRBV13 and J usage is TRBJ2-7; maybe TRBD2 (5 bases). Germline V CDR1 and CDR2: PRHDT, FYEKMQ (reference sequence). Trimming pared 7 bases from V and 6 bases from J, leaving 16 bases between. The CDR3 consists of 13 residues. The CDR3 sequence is CASTVSSRGEQYF. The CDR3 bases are TGTGCCAGCACTGTGTCTAGCCGGGGCGAGCAGTACTTC. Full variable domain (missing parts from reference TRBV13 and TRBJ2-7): AAGVIQSPRHLIKEKRETATLKCYPIPRHDTVYWYQQGPGQDPQFLISFYEKMQSDKGSIPDRFSAQQFSDYHSELNMSSLELGDSALYFCASTVSSRGEQYFGPGTRLTVT.

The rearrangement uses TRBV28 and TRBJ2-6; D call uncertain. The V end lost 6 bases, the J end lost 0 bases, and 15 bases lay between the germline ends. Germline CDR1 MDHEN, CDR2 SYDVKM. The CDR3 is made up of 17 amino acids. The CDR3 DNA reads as TGTGCCAGCAGCCCCCTTTTGCGAGCCTCTGGGGCCAACGTCCTGACTTTC. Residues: CASSPLLRASGANVLTF.

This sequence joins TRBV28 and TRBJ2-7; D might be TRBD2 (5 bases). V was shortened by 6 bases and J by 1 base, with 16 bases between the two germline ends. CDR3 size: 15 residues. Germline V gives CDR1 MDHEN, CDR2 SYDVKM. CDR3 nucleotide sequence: TGTGCCAGCAGGACACTAGGTCCCCGTTCCTACGAGCAGTACTTC. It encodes CASRTLGPRSYEQYF.

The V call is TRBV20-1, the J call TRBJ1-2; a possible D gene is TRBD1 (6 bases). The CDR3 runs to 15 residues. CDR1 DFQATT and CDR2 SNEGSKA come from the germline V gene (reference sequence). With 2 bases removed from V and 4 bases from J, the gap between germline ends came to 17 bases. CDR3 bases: TGCAGTGCTAGAACCCCGGACAGCGAGAGCTATGGCTACACCTTC. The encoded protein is CSARTPDSESYGYTF.

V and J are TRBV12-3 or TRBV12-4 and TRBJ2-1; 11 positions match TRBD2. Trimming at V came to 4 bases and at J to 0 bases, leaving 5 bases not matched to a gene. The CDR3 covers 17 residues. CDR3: CASSSTSGTSSYNEQFF. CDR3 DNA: TGTGCCAGCAGTTCGACTAGCGGGACCAGCTCCTACAATGAGCAGTTCTTC.

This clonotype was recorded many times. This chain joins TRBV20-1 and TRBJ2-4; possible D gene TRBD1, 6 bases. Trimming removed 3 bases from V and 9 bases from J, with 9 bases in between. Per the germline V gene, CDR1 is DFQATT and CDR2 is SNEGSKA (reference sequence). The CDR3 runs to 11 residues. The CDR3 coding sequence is TGCAGTGCTAGCTACAGGGCCATTCAGTACTTC. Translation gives CSASYRAIQYF.

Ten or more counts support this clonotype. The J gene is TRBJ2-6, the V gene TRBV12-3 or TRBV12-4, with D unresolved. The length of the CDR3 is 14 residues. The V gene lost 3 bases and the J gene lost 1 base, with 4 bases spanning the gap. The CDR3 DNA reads TGTGCCAGCAGTTTGGCGTCTGGGGCCAACGTCCTGACTTTC. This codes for CASSLASGANVLTF.

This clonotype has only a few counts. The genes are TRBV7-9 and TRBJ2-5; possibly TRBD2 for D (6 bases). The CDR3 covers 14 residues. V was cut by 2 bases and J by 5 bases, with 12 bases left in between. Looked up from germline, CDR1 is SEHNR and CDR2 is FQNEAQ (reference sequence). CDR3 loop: CASSLMISGETQYF. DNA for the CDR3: TGTGCCAGCAGCTTAATGATCAGCGGGGAGACCCAGTACTTC.

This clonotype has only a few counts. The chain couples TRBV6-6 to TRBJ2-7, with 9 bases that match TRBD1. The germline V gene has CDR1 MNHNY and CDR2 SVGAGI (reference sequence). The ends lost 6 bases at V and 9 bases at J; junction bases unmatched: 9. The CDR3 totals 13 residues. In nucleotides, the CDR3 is TGTGCCAGCAGCCCGGACAGGGGATTTGGGCAGTACTTC. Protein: CASSPDRGFGQYF.

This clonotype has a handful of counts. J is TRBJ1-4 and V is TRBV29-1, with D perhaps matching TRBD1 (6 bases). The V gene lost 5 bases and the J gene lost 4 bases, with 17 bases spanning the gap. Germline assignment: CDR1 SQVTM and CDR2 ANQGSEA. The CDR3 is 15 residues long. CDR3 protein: CSVSFWGGSNEKLFF. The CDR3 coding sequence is TGCAGCGTTTCATTCTGGGGGGGCAGTAATGAAAAACTGTTTTTT.

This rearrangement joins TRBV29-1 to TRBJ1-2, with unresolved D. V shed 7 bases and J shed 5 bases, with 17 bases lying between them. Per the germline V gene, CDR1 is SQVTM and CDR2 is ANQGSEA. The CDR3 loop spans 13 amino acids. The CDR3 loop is CSALLGMRYGYTF. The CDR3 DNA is TGCAGCGCTCTTCTGGGGATGAGGTATGGCTACACCTTC.

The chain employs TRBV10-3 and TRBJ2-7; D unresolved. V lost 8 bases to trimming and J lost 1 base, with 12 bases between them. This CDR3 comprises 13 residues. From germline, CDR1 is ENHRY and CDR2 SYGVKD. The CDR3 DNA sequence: TGTGCCATCCAAAGCGTCGGTTCCTACGAGCAGTACTTC. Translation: CAIQSVGSYEQYF.

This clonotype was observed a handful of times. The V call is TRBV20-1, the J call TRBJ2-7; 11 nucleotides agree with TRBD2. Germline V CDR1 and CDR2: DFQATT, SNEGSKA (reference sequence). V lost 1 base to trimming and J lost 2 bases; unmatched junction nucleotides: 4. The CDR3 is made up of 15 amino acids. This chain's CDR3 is CSARGSTSGTYEQYF. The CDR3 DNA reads TGCAGTGCTAGAGGTTCGACTAGCGGGACCTACGAGCAGTACTTC.

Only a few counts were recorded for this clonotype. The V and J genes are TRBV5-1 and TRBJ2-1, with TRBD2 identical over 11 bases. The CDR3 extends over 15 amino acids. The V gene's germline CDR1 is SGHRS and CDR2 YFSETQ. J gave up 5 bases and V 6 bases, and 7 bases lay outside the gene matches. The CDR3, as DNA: TGCGCCAGCATCAAAGGGACTAGCGGACACAATGAGCAGTTCTTC. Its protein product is CASIKGTSGHNEQFF.

CDR3 bases: TGTGCCAGCAGAGGGAGGGGCGATGGCGGGGGCCTCTCGGAGCAGTACTTC. Its protein is CASRGRGDGGGLSEQYF. This chain uses TRBV7-9 with TRBJ2-7, with a possible D match to TRBD2 (7 bases). Trimming pared 6 bases from V and 7 bases from J, leaving 28 bases between. CDR3 size: 17 residues. The germline CDR1 and CDR2 sequences are SEHNR and FQNEAQ (reference sequence). The variable domain in full, completed from reference TRBV7-9 and TRBJ2-7, reads DTGVSQNPRHKITKRGQNVTFRCDPISEHNRLYWYRQTLGQGPEFLTYFQNEAQLEKSRLLSDRFSAERPKGSFSTLEIQRTEQGDSAMYLCASRGRGDGGGLSEQYFGPGTRLTVT.

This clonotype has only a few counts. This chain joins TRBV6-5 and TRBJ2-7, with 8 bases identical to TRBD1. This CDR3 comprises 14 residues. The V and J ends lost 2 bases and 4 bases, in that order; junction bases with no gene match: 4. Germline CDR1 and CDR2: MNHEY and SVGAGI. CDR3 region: CASSYDRGAYEQYF. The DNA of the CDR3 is TGTGCCAGCAGTTACGACAGGGGTGCGTACGAGCAGTACTTC.

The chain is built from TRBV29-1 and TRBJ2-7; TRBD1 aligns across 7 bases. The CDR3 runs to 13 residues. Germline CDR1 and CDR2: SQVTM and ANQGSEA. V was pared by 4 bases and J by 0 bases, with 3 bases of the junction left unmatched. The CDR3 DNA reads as TGCAGCGTTGTAGGGGACAGCTCCTACGAGCAGTACTTC. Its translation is CSVVGDSSYEQYF.

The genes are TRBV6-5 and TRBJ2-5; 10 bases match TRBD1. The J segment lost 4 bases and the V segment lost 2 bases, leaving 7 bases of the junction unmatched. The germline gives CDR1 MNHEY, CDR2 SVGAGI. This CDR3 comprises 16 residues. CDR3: CASSYMGTGEGETQYF. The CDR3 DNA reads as TGTGCCAGCAGTTACATGGGGACAGGGGAGGGAGAGACCCAGTACTTC.

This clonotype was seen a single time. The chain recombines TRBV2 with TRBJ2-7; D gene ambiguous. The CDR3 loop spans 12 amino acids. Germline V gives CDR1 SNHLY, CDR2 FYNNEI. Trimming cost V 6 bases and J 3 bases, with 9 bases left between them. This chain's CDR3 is CASSQTYYEQYF. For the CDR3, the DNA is TGTGCCAGCAGCCAAACTTACTACGAGCAGTACTTC.

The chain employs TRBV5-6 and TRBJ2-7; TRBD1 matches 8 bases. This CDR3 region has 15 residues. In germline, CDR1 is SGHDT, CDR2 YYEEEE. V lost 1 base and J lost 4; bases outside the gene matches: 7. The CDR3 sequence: CASSLRQGIGYEQYF. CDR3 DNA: TGTGCCAGCAGCTTGAGACAGGGGATAGGATACGAGCAGTACTTC.

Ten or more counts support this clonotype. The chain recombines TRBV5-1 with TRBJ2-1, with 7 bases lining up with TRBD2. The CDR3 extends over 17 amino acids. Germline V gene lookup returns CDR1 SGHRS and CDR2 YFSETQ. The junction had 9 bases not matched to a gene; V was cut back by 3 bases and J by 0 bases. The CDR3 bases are TGCGCCAGCAGCTCTTTCTCTAGCGGCTCCTCCTACAATGAGCAGTTCTTC. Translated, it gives CASSSFSSGSSYNEQFF.

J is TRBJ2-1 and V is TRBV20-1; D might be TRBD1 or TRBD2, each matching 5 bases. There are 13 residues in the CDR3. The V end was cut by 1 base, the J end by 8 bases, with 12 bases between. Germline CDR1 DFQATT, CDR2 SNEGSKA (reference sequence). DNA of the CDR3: TGCAGTGCTAGAGCTGGGACGTGGGATGAGCAGTTCTTC. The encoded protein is CSARAGTWDEQFF.

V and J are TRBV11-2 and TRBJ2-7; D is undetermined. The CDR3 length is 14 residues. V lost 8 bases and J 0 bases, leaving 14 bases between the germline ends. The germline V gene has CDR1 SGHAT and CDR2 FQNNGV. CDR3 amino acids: CASGYTRSSYEQYF. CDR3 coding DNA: TGTGCCAGCGGCTATACACGGAGCTCCTACGAGCAGTACTTC.

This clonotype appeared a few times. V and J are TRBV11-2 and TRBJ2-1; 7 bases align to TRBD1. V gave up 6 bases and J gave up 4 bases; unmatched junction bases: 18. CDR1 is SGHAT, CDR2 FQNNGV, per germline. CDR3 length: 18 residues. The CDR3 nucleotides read TGTGCCAGCAGTCTCAAGGGGGCGCTCAGAGTCCAGTACAATGAGCAGTTCTTC. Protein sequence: CASSLKGALRVQYNEQFF.